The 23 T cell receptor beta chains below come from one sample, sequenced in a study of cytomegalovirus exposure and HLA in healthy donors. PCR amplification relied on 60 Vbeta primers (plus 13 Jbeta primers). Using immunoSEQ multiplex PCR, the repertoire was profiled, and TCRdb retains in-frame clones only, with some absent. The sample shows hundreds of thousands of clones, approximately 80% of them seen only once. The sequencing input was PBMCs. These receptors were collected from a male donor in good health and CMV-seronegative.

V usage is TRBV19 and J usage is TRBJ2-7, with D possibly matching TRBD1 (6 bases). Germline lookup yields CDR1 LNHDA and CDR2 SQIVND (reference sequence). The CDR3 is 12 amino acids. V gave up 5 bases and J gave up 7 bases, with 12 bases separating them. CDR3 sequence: CASSPRTAEQYF. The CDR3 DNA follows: TGTGCCAGTAGTCCTCGGACAGCGGAGCAGTACTTC.

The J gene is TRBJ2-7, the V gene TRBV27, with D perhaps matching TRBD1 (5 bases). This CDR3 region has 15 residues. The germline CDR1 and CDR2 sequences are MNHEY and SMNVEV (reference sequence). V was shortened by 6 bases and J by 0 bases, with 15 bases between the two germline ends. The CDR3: CASRDDSRSSYEQYF. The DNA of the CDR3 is TGTGCCAGCAGAGACGACAGTCGTAGCTCCTACGAGCAGTACTTC.

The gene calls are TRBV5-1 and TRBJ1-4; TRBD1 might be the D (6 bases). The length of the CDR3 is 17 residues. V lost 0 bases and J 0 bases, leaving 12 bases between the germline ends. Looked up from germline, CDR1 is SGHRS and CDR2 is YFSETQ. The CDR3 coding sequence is TGCGCCAGCAGCTTGGGCTACAGGGATGCAACTAATGAAAAACTGTTTTTT. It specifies CASSLGYRDATNEKLFF.

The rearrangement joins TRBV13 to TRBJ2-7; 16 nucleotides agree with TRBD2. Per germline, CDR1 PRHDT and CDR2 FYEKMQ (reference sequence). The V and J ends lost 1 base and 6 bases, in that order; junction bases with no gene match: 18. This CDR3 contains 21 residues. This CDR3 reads CASSLDRPRGLAGGPRLEQYF. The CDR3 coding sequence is TGTGCCAGCAGCTTAGATCGCCCTAGGGGACTAGCGGGAGGGCCGAGACTCGAGCAGTACTTC. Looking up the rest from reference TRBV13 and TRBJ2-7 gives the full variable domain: AAGVIQSPRHLIKEKRETATLKCYPIPRHDTVYWYQQGPGQDPQFLISFYEKMQSDKGSIPDRFSAQQFSDYHSELNMSSLELGDSALYFCASSLDRPRGLAGGPRLEQYFGPGTRLTVT.

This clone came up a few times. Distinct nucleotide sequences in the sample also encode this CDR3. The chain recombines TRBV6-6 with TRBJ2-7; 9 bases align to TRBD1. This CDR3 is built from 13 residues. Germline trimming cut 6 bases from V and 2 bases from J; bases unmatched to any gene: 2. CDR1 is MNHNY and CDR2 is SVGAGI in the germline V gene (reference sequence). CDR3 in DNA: TGTGCCAGCAGGGGACAGGGTACCTACGAGCAGTACTTC. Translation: CASRGQGTYEQYF.

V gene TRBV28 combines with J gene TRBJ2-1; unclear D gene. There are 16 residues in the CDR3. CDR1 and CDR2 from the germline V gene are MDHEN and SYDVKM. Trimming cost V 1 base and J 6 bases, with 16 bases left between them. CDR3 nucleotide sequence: TGTGCCAGCAGTTTATTGAGTTGGGCAGTGTCCAATGAGCAGTTCTTC. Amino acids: CASSLLSWAVSNEQFF.

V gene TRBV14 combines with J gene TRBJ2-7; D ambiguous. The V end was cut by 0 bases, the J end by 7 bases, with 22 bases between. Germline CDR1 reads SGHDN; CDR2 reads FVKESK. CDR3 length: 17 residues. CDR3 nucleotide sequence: TGTGCCAGCAGCCAAGAGATTGGCATGCTCAGGTGGGTAGAGCAGTACTTC. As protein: CASSQEIGMLRWVEQYF.

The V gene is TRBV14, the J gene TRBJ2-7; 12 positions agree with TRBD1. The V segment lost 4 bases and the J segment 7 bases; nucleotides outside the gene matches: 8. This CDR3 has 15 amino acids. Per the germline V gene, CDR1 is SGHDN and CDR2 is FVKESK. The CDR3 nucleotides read TGTGCCAGCAGCCGCCCGGGACAGGGGGCTTGGGAGCAGTACTTC. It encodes CASSRPGQGAWEQYF. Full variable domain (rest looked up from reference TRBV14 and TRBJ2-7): EAGVTQFPSHSVIEKGQTVTLRCDPISGHDNLYWYRRVMGKEIKFLLHFVKESKQDESGMPNNRFLAERTGGTYSTLKVQPAELEDSGVYFCASSRPGQGAWEQYFGPGTRLTVT.

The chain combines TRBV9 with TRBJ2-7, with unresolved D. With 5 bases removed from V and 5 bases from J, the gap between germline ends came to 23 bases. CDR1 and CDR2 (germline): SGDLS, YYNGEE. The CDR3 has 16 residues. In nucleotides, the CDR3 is TGTGCCAGCAGTGCCTTCCACGTGACTCTCCTCAACGAGCAGTACTTC. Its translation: CASSAFHVTLLNEQYF.

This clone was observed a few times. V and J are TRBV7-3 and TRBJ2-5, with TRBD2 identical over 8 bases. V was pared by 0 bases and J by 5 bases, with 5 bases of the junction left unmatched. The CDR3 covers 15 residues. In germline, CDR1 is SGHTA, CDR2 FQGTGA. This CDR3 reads CASSLTPGGGETQYF. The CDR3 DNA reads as TGTGCCAGCAGCTTAACCCCGGGAGGGGGGGAGACCCAGTACTTC.

The CDR3 loop reads CASSFDPRGAETQYF. In DNA form, the CDR3 reads TGTGCCAGCAGCTTCGACCCCCGGGGGGCAGAGACCCAGTACTTC. The chain combines TRBV9 with TRBJ2-5; a weak D match, TRBD2 (7 bases). Trimming removed 4 bases at V and 4 bases at J, with 17 bases between. Per germline, CDR1 SGDLS and CDR2 YYNGEE. The CDR3 has 15 residues.

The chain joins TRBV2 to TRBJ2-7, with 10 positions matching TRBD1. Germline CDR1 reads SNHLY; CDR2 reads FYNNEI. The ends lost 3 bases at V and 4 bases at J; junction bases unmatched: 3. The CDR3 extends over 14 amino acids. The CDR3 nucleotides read TGTGCCAGCAGTGAGGGACAGGGGCAATACGAGCAGTACTTC. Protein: CASSEGQGQYEQYF.

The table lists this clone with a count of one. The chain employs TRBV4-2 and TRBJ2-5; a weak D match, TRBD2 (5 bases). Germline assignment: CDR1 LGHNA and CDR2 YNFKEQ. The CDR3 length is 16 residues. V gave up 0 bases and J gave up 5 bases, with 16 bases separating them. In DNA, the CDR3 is TGTGCCAGCAGCCAAGATGAGGGTGGCGGCGGGGAGACCCAGTACTTC. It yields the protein CASSQDEGGGGETQYF.

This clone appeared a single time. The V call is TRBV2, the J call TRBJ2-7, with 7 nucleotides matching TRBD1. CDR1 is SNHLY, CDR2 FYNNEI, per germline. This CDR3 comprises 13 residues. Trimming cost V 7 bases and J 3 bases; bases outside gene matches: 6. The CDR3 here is CASNWAGGYEQYF. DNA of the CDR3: TGTGCCAGCAACTGGGCAGGGGGCTACGAGCAGTACTTC.

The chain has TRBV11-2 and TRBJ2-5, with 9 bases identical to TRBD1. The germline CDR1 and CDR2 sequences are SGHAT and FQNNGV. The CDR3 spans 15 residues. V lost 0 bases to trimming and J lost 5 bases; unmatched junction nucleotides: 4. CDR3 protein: CASSLEGTGTETQYF. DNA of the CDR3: TGTGCCAGCAGCTTAGAGGGGACAGGGACCGAGACCCAGTACTTC.

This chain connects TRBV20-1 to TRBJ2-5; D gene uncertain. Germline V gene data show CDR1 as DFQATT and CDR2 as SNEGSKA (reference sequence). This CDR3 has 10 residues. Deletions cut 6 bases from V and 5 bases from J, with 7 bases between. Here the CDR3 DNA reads TGCAGTGCCTACGTGGAGACCCAGTACTTC. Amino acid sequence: CSAYVETQYF.

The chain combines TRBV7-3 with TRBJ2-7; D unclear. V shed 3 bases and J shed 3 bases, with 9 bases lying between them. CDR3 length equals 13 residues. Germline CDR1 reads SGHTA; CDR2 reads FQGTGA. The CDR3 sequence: CASSFNVGYEQYF. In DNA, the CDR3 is TGTGCCAGCAGCTTCAATGTCGGCTACGAGCAGTACTTC.

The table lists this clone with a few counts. CDR3 protein: CASSQGRTLSYNEQFF. The CDR3 nucleotides are TGCGCCAGCAGCCAAGGTCGGACACTCTCCTACAATGAGCAGTTCTTC. The genes are TRBV4-1 and TRBJ2-1; perhaps TRBD1 as D (5 bases). From germline, CDR1 is MGHRA and CDR2 YSYEKL. V was cut by 1 base and J by 0 bases, with 10 bases left in between. CDR3 length: 16 amino acids.

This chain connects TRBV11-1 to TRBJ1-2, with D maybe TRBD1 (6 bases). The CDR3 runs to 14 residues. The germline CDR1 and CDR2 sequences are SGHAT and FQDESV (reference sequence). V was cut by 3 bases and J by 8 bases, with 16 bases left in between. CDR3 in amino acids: CASSFGGTSLGYTF. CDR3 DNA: TGTGCCAGCAGCTTTGGGGGCACGAGCTTGGGCTACACCTTC. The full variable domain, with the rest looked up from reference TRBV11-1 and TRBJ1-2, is EAEVAQSPRYKITEKSQAVAFWCDPISGHATLYWYRQILGQGPELLVQFQDESVVDDSQLPKDRFSAERLKGVDSTLKIQPAELGDSAMYLCASSFGGTSLGYTFGSGTRLTVV.

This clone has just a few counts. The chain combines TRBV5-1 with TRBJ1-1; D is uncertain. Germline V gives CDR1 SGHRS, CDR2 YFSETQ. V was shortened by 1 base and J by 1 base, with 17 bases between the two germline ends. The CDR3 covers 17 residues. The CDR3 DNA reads TGCGCCAGCAGCTTGAACCGTTCCGGGATTACGAACACTGAAGCTTTCTTT. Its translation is CASSLNRSGITNTEAFF.

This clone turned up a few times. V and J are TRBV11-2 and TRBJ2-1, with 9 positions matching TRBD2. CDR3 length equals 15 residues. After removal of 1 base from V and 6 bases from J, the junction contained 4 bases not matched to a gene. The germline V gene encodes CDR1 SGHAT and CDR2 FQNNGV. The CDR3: CASSLVASGVNEQFF. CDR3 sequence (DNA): TGTGCCAGCAGCTTAGTGGCTAGCGGGGTCAATGAGCAGTTCTTC.

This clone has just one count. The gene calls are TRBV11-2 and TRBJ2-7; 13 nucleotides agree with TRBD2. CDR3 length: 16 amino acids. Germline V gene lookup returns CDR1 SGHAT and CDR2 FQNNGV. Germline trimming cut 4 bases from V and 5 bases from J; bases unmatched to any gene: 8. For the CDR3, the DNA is TGTGCCAGCAGCTACGGACTAGCGGGAGCGTTGAACGAGCAGTACTTC. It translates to CASSYGLAGALNEQYF.

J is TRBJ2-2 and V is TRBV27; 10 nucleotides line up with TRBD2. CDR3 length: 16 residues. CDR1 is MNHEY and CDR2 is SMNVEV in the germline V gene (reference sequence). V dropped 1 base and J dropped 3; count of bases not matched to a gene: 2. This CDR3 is CASSLFSGRYTGELFF. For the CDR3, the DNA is TGTGCCAGCAGTTTATTTAGCGGGAGGTACACCGGGGAGCTGTTTTTT.